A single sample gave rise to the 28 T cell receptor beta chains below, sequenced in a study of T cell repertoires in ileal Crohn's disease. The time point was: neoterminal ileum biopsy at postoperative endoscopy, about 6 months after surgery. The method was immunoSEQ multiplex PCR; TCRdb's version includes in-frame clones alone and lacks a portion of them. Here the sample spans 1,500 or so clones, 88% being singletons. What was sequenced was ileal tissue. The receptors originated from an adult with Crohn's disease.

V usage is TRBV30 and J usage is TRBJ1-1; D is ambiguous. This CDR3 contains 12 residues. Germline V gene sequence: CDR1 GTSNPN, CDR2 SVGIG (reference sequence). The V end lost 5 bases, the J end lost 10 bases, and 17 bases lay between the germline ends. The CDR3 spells CAWSHGVGGAFF. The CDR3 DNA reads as TGTGCCTGGTCCCATGGGGTTGGCGGAGCTTTCTTT.

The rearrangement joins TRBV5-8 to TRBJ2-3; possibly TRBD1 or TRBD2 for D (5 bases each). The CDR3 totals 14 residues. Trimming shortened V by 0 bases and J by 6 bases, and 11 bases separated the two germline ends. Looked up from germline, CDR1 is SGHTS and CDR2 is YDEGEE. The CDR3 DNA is TGTGCCAGCAGCTTGGGAGGGGCGTTTGATACGCAGTATTTT. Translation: CASSLGGAFDTQYF.

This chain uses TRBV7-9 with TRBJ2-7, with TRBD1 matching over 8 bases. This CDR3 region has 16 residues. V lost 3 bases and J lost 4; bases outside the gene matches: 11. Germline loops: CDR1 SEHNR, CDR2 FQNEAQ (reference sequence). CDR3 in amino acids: CASSFPGQGKWYEQYF. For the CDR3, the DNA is TGTGCCAGCAGCTTTCCCGGACAGGGAAAATGGTACGAGCAGTACTTC.

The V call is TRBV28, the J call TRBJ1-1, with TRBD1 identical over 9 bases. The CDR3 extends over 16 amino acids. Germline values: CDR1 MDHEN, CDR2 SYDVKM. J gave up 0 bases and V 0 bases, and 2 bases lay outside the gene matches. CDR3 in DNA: TGTGCCAGCAGTTTATGGGGACAGGGCTTGAACACTGAAGCTTTCTTT. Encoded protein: CASSLWGQGLNTEAFF. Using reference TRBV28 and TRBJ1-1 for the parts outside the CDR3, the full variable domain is DVKVTQSSRYLVKRTGEKVFLECVQDMDHENMFWYRQDPGLGLRLIYFSYDVKMKEKGDIPEGYSVSREKKERFSLILESASTNQTSMYLCASSLWGQGLNTEAFFGQGTRLTVV.

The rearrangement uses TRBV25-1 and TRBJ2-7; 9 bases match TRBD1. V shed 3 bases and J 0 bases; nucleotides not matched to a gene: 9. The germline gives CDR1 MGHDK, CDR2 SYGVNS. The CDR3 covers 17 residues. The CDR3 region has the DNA TGTGCCAGCAGTGATCGCGGGACAGGGATCCCCTCCTACGAGCAGTACTTC. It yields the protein CASSDRGTGIPSYEQYF.

The DNA of the CDR3 is TGTGCCAGCAGTGACTCGAGCGGGAGGCACACAGATACGCAGTATTTT. It specifies CASSDSSGRHTDTQYF. V gene TRBV6-4 combines with J gene TRBJ2-3; 9 bases line up with TRBD2. CDR1 and CDR2 (germline): MRHNA, SNTAGT. The CDR3 has 16 amino acids. V was pared by 0 bases and J by 2 bases, with 3 bases of the junction left unmatched.

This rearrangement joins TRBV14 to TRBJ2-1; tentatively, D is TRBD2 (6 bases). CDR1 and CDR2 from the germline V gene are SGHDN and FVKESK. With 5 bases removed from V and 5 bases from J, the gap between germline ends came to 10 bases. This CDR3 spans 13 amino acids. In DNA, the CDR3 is TGTGCCAGCAGCAGGACTATCAACAATGAGCAGTTCTTC. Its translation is CASSRTINNEQFF.

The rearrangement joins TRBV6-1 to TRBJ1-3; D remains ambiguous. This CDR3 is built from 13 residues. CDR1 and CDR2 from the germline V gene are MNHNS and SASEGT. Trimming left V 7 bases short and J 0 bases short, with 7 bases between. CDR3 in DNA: TGTGCCAGCATTGTAGACTCTGGAAACACCATATATTTT. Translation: CASIVDSGNTIYF.

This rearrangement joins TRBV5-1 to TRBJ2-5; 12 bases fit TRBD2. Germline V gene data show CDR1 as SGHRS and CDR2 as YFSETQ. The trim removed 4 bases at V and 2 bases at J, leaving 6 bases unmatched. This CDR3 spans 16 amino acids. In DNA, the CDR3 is TGCGCCAGCAGCCCGGGACTAGCGGGCGCACAAGAGACCCAGTACTTC. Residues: CASSPGLAGAQETQYF.

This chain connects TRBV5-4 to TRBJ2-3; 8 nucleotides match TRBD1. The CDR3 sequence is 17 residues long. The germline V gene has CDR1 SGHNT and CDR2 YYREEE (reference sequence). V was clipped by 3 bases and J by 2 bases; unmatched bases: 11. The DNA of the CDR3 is TGTGCCAGCAGCTATCCAGCAAGGGACAGGTCCACAGATACGCAGTATTTT. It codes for CASSYPARDRSTDTQYF.

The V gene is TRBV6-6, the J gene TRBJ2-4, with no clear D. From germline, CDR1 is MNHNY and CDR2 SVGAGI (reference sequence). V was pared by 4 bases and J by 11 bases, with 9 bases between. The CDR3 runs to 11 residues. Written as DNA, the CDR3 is TGTGCCAGCAGTTCCAGCGACTTTCAGTACTTC. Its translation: CASSSSDFQYF.

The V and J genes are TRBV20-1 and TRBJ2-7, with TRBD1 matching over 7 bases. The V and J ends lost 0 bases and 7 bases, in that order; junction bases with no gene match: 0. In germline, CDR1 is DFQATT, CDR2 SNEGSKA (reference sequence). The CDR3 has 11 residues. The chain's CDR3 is CSAREDREQYF. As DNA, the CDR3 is TGCAGTGCTAGAGAGGACAGGGAGCAGTACTTC.

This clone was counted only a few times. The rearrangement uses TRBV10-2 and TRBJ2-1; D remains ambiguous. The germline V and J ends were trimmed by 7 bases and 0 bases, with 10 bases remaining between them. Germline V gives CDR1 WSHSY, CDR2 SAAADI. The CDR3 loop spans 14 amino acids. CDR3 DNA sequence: TGCGCCAGCACCAGAGAGGACTCCTACAATGAGCAGTTCTTC. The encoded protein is CASTREDSYNEQFF.

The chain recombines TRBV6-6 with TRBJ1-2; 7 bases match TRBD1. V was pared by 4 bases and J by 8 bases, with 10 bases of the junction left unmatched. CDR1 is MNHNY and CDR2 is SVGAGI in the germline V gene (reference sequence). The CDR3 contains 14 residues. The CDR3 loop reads CASSLMTGSGGYTF. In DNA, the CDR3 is TGTGCCAGCAGTTTGATGACAGGGTCGGGAGGCTACACCTTC.

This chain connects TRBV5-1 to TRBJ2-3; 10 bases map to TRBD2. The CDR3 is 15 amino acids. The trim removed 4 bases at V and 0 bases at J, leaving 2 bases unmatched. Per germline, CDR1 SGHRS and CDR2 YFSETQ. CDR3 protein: CASSGLAASTDTQYF. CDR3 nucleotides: TGCGCCAGCAGCGGACTAGCGGCTAGCACAGATACGCAGTATTTT. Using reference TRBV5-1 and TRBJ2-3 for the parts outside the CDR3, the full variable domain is KAGVTQTPRYLIKTRGQQVTLSCSPISGHRSVSWYQQTPGQGLQFLFEYFSETQRNKGNFPGRFSGRQFSNSRSEMNVSTLELGDSALYLCASSGLAASTDTQYFGPGTRLTVL.

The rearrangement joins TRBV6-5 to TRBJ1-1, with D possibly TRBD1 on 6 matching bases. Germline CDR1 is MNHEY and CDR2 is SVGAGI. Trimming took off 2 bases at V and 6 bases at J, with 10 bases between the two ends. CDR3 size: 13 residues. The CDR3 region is CASSYEGGSEAFF. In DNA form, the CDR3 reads TGTGCCAGCAGTTACGAGGGGGGGTCTGAAGCTTTCTTT.

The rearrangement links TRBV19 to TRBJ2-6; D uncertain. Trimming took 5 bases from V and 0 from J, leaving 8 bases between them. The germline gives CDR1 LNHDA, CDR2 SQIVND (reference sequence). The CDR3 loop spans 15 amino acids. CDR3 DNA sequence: TGTGCCAGTAGTGGGGTACTCTCTGGGGCCAACGTCCTGACTTTC. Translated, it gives CASSGVLSGANVLTF.

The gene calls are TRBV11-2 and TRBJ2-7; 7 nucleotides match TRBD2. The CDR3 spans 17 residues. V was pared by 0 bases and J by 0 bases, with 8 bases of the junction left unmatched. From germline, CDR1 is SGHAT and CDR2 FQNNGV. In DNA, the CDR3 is TGTGCCAGCAGCTTAGATCGCCGCGGGAGATCCTCCTACGAGCAGTACTTC. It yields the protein CASSLDRRGRSSYEQYF.

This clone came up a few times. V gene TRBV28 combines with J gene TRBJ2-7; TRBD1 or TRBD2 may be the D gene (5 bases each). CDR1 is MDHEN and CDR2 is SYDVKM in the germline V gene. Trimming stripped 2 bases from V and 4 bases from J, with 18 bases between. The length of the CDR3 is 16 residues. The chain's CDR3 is CASSLPPFQRTYEQYF. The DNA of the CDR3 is TGTGCCAGCAGTTTACCCCCCTTCCAGCGGACATACGAGCAGTACTTC.

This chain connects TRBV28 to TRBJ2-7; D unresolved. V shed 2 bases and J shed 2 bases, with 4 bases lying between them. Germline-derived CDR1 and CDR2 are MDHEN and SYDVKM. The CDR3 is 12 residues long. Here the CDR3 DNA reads TGTGCCAGCAGTTTAACCCCCTACGAGCAGTACTTC. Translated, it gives CASSLTPYEQYF.

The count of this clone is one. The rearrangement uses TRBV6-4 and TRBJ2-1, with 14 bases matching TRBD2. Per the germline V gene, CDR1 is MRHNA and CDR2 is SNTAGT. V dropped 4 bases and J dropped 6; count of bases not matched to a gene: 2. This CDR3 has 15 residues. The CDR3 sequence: CASSGGTSGGNEQFF. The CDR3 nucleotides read TGTGCCAGCAGTGGGGGGACTAGCGGGGGCAATGAGCAGTTCTTC.

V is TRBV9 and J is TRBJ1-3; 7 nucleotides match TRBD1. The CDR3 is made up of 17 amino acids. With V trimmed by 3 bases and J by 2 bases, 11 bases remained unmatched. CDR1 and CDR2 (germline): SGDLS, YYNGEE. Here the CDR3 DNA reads TGTGCCAGCAGCGCAACCTCTCCGACAGGGACTGGAAACACCATATATTTT. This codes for CASSATSPTGTGNTIYF.

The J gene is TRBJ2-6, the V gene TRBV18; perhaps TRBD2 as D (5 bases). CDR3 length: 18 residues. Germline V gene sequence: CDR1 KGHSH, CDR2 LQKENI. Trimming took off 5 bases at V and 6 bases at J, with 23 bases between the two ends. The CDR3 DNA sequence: TGTGCCAGCTCAACCAGGACTGGGAGTACGGGATCGGCCAACGTCCTGACTTTC. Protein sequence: CASSTRTGSTGSANVLTF.

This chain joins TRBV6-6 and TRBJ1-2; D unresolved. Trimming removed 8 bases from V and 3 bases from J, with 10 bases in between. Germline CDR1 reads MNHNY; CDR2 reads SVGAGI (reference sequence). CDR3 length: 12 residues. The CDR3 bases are TGTGCCAGCTCTCACGCCGACTATGGCTACACCTTC. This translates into CASSHADYGYTF.

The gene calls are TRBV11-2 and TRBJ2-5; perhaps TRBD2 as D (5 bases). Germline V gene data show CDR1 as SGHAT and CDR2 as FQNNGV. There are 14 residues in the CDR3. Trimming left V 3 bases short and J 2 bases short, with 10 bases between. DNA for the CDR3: TGTGCCAGCAGCTTGCTTAGGGAGCAAGAGACCCAGTACTTC. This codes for CASSLLREQETQYF.

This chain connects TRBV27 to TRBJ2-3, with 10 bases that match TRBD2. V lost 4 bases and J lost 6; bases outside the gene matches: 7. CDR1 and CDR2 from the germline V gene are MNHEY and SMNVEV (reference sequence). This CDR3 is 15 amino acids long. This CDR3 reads CASSSEAGGADTQYF. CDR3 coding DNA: TGTGCCAGCAGTTCCGAAGCGGGAGGGGCGGATACGCAGTATTTT.

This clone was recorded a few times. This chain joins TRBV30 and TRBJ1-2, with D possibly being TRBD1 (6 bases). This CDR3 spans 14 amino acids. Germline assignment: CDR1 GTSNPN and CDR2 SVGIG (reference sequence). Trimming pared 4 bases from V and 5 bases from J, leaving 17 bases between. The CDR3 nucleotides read TGTGCCTGGAAATTAGGGGGGGCCCCTTATGGCTACACCTTC. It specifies CAWKLGGAPYGYTF.

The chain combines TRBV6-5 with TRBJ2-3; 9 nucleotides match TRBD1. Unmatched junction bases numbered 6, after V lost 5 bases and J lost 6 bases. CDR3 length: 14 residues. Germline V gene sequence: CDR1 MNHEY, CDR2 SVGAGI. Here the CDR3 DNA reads TGTGCCAGCAGTCTTGACAGGGGGTTCGATACGCAGTATTTT. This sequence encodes CASSLDRGFDTQYF.